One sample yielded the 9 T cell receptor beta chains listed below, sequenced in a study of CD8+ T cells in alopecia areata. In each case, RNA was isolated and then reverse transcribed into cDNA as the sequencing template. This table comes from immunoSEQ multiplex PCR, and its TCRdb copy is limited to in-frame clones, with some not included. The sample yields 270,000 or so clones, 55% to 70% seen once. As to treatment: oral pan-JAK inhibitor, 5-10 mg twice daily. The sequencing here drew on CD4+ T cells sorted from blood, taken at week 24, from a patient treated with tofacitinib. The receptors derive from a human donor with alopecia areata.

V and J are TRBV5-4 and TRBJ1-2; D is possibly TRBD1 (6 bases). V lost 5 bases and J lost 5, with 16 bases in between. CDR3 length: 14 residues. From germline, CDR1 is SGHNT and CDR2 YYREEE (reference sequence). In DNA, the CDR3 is TGTGCCAGCAGGGTCGACAGGCAGGGTTATGGCTACACCTTC. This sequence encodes CASRVDRQGYGYTF.

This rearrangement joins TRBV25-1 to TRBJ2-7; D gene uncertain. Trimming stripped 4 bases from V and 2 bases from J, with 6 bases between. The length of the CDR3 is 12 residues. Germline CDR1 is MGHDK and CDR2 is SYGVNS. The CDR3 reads CASSGTTYEQYF. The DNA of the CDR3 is TGTGCCAGCAGTGGGACGACCTACGAGCAGTACTTC.

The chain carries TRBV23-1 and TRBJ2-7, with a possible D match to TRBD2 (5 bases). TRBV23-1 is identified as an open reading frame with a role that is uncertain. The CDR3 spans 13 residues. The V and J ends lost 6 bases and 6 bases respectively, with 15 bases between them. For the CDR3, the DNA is TGCGCCAGCAGCCACATCGGGGTTTTCGAGCAGTACTTC. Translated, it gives CASSHIGVFEQYF.

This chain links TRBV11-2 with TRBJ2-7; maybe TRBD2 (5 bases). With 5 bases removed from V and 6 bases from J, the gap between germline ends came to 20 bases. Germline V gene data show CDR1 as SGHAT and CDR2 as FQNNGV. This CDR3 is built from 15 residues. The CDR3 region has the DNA TGTGCCAGCAGCACCCCAAGGCGGGCCGTCTCCGAGCAGTACTTC. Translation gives CASSTPRRAVSEQYF.

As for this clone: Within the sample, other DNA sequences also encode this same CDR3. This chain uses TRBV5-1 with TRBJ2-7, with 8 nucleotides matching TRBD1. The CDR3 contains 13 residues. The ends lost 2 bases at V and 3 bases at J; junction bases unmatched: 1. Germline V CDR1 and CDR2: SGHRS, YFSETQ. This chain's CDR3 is CASSLDRGYEQYF. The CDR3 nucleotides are TGCGCCAGCAGCTTAGACAGGGGCTACGAGCAGTACTTC.

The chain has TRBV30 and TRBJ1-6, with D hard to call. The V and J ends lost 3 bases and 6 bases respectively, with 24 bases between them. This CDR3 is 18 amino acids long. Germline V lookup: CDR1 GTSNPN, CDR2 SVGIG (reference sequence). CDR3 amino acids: CAWSAREGSLFGNSPLHF. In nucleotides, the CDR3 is TGTGCCTGGAGCGCTAGGGAAGGCAGCCTCTTTGGTAATTCACCCCTCCACTTT.

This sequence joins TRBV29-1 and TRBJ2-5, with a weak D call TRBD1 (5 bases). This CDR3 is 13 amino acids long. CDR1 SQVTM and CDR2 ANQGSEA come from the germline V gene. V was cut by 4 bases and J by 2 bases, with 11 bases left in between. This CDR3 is CSVVRRAQETQYF. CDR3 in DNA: TGCAGCGTTGTGCGCAGGGCGCAAGAGACCCAGTACTTC.

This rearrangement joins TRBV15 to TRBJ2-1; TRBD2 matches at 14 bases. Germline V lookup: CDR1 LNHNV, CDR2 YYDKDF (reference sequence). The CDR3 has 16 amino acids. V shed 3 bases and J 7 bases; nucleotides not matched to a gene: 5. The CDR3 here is CATSSRRLAGGNEQFF. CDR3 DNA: TGTGCCACCAGCAGTCGGAGACTAGCGGGGGGGAATGAGCAGTTCTTC. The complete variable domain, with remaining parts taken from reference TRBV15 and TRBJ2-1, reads DAMVIQNPRYQVTQFGKPVTLSCSQTLNHNVMYWYQQKSSQAPKLLFHYYDKDFNNEADTPDNFQSRRPNTSFCFLDIRSPGLGDTAMYLCATSSRRLAGGNEQFFGPGTRLTVL.

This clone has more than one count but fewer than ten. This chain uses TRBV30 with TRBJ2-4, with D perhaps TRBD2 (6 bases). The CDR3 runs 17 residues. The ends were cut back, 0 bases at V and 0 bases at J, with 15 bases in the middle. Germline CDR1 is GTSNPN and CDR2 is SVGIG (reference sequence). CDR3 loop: CAWSVLSGRLAKNIQYF. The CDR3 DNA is TGTGCCTGGAGTGTACTTTCTGGGAGGCTAGCCAAAAACATTCAGTACTTC.